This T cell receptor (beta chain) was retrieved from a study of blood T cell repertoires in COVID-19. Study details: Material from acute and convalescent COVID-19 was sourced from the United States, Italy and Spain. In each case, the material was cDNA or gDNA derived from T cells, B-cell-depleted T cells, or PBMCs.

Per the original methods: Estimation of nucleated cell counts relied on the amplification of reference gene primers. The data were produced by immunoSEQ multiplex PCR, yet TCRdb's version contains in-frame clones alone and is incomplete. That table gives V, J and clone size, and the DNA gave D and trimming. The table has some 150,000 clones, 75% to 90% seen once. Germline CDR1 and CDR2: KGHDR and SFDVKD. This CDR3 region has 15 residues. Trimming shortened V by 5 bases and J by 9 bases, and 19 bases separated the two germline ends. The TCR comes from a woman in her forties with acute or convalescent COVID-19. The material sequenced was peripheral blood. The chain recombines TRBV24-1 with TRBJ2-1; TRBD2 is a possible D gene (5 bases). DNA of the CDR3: TGTGCCACCAGTGGATCGAGCGGTAGTTTGGGTGAGCAGTTCTTC. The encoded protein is CATSGSSGSLGEQFF.